The rows below give T cell receptor beta chains drawn from one sample of a study of blood T cell repertoires in COVID-19. The method was immunoSEQ multiplex PCR; TCRdb's version includes in-frame clones alone and lacks a portion of them. The data show nearly 55,000 clones, more than 70% seen once. Sequenced material: peripheral blood. The receptors originated from a man between 70 and 80 years old with active COVID-19. The CDR3 runs from the conserved cysteine through the conserved F or W. The order of the fields is clone size, D gene, V gene, J gene, CDR3 protein, CDR3 DNA. A D gene is named only where the DNA matches it firmly. Some rows have no size entry. The others give once, few or many, or a class for an expanded clone.

.	.	TRBV25-1	TRBJ1-2	CASTGNYGYTF	TGTGCCAGCACGGGGAACTATGGCTACACCTTC
.	TRBD1	TRBV4-3	TRBJ1-5	CASSALRGLRGFSNQPQHF	TGCGCCAGCAGCGCTCTGAGGGGGCTCCGGGGATTTAGCAATCAGCCCCAGCATTTT
few	TRBD1	TRBV11-2	TRBJ1-1	CASSHRDRGMNTEAFF	TGTGCCAGCAGCCACCGGGACAGGGGGATGAACACTGAAGCTTTCTTT
.	.	TRBV19	TRBJ2-3	CASSRVATDTQYF	TGTGCCAGTAGCCGGGTCGCAACAGATACGCAGTATTTT
few	.	TRBV19	TRBJ1-3	CASSIDVGNTIYF	TGTGCCAGTAGTATAGACGTCGGAAACACCATATATTTT
.	.	TRBV2	TRBJ1-1	CASSEWVGARTEAFF	TGTGCCAGCAGTGAGTGGGTGGGGGCGAGAACTGAAGCTTTCTTT
.	.	TRBV30	TRBJ2-3	CAGRGGVGTDTQYF	TGTGCCGGGAGGGGGGGGGTAGGGACAGATACGCAGTATTTT
.	TRBD1	TRBV7-2	TRBJ1-6	CASSRQGLNSPLHF	TGTGCCAGCTCACGACAGGGCCTTAATTCACCCCTCCACTTT
.	.	TRBV10-3	TRBJ1-1	CAISETGRDTEAFF	TGTGCCATCAGTGAAACGGGCAGGGACACTGAAGCTTTCTTT
.	.	TRBV7-2	TRBJ2-1	CASSGGSKSYNEQFF	TGTGCCAGCAGCGGGGGCTCCAAGTCCTACAATGAGCAGTTCTTC
.	.	TRBV7-2	TRBJ2-7	CASSLQDRYEQYF	TGTGCCAGCAGCTTACAGGACAGATACGAGCAGTACTTC
.	TRBD2	TRBV7-3	TRBJ2-3	CASSLMPSGTSTDTQYF	TGTGCCAGCAGCTTAATGCCTAGCGGGACTAGCACAGATACGCAGTATTTT
.	TRBD2	TRBV19	TRBJ2-3	CASTLGLAGTDTQYF	TGTGCCAGTACCCTAGGACTAGCGGGAACAGATACGCAGTATTTT
.	.	TRBV5-1	TRBJ1-2	CASSSGTLSDGYTF	TGCGCCAGCAGCTCCGGGACTCTGTCGGATGGCTACACCTTC
.	TRBD1	TRBV19	TRBJ1-4	CASRITTGATNEKLFF	TGTGCCAGTAGGATAACGACAGGGGCAACTAATGAAAAACTGTTTTTT
.	TRBD1	TRBV2	TRBJ1-2	CASSERGGAYYGYTF	TGTGCCAGCAGTGAAAGAGGGGGCGCTTACTATGGCTACACCTTC
few	.	TRBV18	TRBJ1-1	CASSPLIAENTEAFF	TGTGCCAGCTCACCACTGATAGCGGAGAACACTGAAGCTTTCTTT
.	.	TRBV7-2	TRBJ1-2	CASSLRFQGSNYGYTF	TGTGCCAGCAGCTTAAGGTTCCAGGGATCTAACTATGGCTACACCTTC
.	TRBD1	TRBV28	TRBJ1-5	CASSDGTGGTQPQHF	TGTGCCAGCAGCGATGGGACAGGGGGAACTCAGCCCCAGCATTTT
.	TRBD1	TRBV7-2	TRBJ1-2	CASSLQARGSDYGYTF	TGTGCCAGCAGCTTACAGGCCAGGGGGAGCGACTATGGCTACACCTTC
medium-sized	.	TRBV27	TRBJ2-2	CASRLPPGELFF	TGTGCCAGCCGACTCCCCCCCGGGGAGCTGTTTTTT
.	.	TRBV7-9	TRBJ2-7	CASSPPGSVREQYF	TGTGCCAGCAGCCCCCCGGGGTCAGTAAGAGAGCAGTACTTC
.	.	TRBV12-3/TRBV12-4	TRBJ2-2	CASSFDGTGELFF	TGTGCCAGCAGTTTCGACGGGACCGGGGAGCTGTTTTTT
.	.	TRBV6-2/TRBV6-3	TRBJ1-4	CASSLGGDFGKLFF	TGTGCCAGCAGCCTTGGTGGAGACTTCGGAAAACTGTTTTTT
few	.	TRBV29-1	TRBJ1-1	CSVARSGVNTEAFF	TGCAGCGTTGCCCGGAGCGGGGTGAACACTGAAGCTTTCTTT
.	TRBD1	TRBV6-5	TRBJ2-5	CASSPGTGRETQYF	TGTGCCAGCAGTCCCGGGACAGGGAGGGAGACCCAGTACTTC
.	.	TRBV9	TRBJ2-1	CASSVRSLTGPYNEQFF	TGTGCCAGCAGCGTAAGGTCCTTGACAGGCCCTTACAATGAGCAGTTCTTC
.	TRBD1	TRBV4-3	TRBJ1-2	CASSQGTGQNYGYTF	TGCGCCAGCAGCCAAGGGACAGGACAAAACTATGGCTACACCTTC